These T cell receptor beta chains were read from a single sample in a study of cytomegalovirus exposure and HLA in healthy donors. Generated by immunoSEQ multiplex PCR, the TCRdb table keeps only in-frame clones and is missing some. The data show 85,000 to 100,000 clones, 64% seen once. The sequencing input was PBMCs. The receptors stem from a human donor in good health. Both conserved end residues are trimmed from each CDR3.

v_gene	j_gene	CDR3aa
TRBV6-6	TRBJ2-5	ASSYGRGAQETQY
TRBV5-1	TRBJ2-2	ASSFGTANTGELF
TRBV5-5	TRBJ1-6	ASSLDGTGDHSPLH
TRBV5-1	TRBJ1-2	VVGGLGYT
TRBV9	TRBJ1-2	ASSVAGTGGYGYT
TRBV7-7	TRBJ2-3	ASSFGAGTDTQY
TRBV7-8	TRBJ1-5	ASSLVEGQPQH
TRBV4-3	TRBJ2-7	ASSHRGSSSYEQY
TRBV7-8	TRBJ2-1	ASSLEEAGGWNEQF
TRBV4-3	TRBJ2-7	ASSQDAGGGYEQY